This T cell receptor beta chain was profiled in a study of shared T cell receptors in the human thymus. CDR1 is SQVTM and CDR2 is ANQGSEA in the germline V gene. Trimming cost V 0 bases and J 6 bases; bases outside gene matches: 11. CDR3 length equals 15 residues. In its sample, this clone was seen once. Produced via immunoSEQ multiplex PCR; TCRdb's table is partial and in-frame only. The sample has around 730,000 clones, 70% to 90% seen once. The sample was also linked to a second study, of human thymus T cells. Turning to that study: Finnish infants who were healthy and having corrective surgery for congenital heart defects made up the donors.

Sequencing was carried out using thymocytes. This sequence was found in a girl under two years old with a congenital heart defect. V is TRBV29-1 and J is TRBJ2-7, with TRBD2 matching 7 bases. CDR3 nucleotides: TGCAGCGTTGAAGACCCCCCGGGGTCGGGAGGCGAGCAGTACTTC. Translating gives CSVEDPPGSGGEQYF.